What follows are 14 T cell receptor beta chains derived from one specimen sequenced in a study of T cell responses to AZD1222 COVID-19 vaccine (TCRdb year 2021). In light of the paper, this sample's time point label describes: about 28 days (+/-7) after the second vaccine dose. Libraries came from the immunoSEQ multiplex PCR assay. Entries here come from immuneACCESS through TCRdb and include only in-frame sequences with V and J called. Some clones fail to appear in such tables; in the studies checked, an unresolved V gene covers under half of the shortfall, and the cause of the remainder is unknown. The sample includes roughly 30,000 clones, with approximately 78% observed a single time. The top ten hold roughly 4.5% of the sample. Specimen: peripheral blood, collected 28 days after the second AZD1222 dose. These receptors were collected from an adult who received the AZD1222 COVID-19 vaccine.

The rearrangement links TRBV12-3 or TRBV12-4 to TRBJ1-2, with a possible D match to TRBD1 (5 bases). The CDR3 length is 13 residues. V gave up 2 bases and J gave up 6 bases, with 10 bases separating them. The DNA of the CDR3 is TGTGCCAGCAGTTTAAGTCAGGGCAATGGCTACACCTTC. This gives the protein CASSLSQGNGYTF.

The genes are TRBV6-5 and TRBJ2-1; D is perhaps TRBD1 (6 bases). V lost 6 bases and J 5 bases, leaving 14 bases between the germline ends. This CDR3 comprises 14 residues. Per the germline V gene, CDR1 is MNHEY and CDR2 is SVGAGI. This CDR3 reads CASRPWDMDNEQFF. CDR3 DNA: TGTGCCAGCAGACCGTGGGACATGGACAATGAGCAGTTCTTC.

This rearrangement joins TRBV6-5 to TRBJ1-2, with 7 nucleotides matching TRBD1. Germline trimming cut 5 bases from V and 4 bases from J; bases unmatched to any gene: 10. This CDR3 is built from 15 residues. Germline values: CDR1 MNHEY, CDR2 SVGAGI. DNA for the CDR3: TGTGCCAGCAGTACTCAGACAGGGCTCCTCTATGGCTACACCTTC. Translation: CASSTQTGLLYGYTF.

The rearrangement uses TRBV14 and TRBJ2-1, with TRBD2 matching over 9 bases. Germline CDR1 SGHDN, CDR2 FVKESK. The J segment lost 8 bases and the V segment lost 0 bases, leaving 17 bases of the junction unmatched. The CDR3 extends over 19 amino acids. The CDR3 DNA follows: TGTGCCAGCAGCCAAGATTGGATCGCGGGAGGGCCTCGGGTATATGAGCAGTTCTTC. Amino acids: CASSQDWIAGGPRVYEQFF.

The V and J genes are TRBV5-1 and TRBJ1-1, with unresolved D. CDR1 is SGHRS and CDR2 is YFSETQ in the germline V gene. CDR3 length: 14 amino acids. V gave up 2 bases and J gave up 5 bases, with 13 bases separating them. This CDR3 is CASSFAGSETEAFF. The CDR3 nucleotides are TGCGCCAGCAGCTTCGCGGGGAGCGAAACTGAAGCTTTCTTT.

The chain combines TRBV20-1 with TRBJ1-2, with D unclear. Germline assignment: CDR1 DFQATT and CDR2 SNEGSKA (reference sequence). V gave up 3 bases and J gave up 2 bases, with 4 bases separating them. The CDR3 spans 11 residues. The CDR3 coding sequence is TGCAGTGCTAGTCCAAACTATGGCTACACCTTC. Translating gives CSASPNYGYTF.

The rearrangement joins TRBV19 to TRBJ1-1; possibly TRBD1 for D (5 bases). CDR1 is LNHDA, CDR2 SQIVND, per germline (reference sequence). Trimming took off 3 bases at V and 7 bases at J, with 24 bases between the two ends. This CDR3 comprises 17 residues. This chain's CDR3 is CASSMSFGQGDALEAFF. In nucleotides, the CDR3 is TGTGCCAGTAGTATGAGTTTTGGGCAGGGCGATGCTCTTGAAGCTTTCTTT.

The chain carries TRBV18 and TRBJ2-3; the match to TRBD2 covers 7 bases. CDR1 KGHSH and CDR2 LQKENI come from the germline V gene. The CDR3 contains 15 residues. V lost 3 bases to trimming and J lost 5 bases; unmatched junction nucleotides: 8. CDR3 coding DNA: TGTGCCAGCTCACCGTCTAGCGGCGGCGGAGATACGCAGTATTTT. This codes for CASSPSSGGGDTQYF. The full variable domain, its missing parts supplied by reference TRBV18 and TRBJ2-3, is NAGVMQNPRHLVRRRGQEARLRCSPMKGHSHVYWYRQLPEEGLKFMVYLQKENIIDESGMPKERFSAEFPKEGPSILRIQQVVRGDSAAYFCASSPSSGGGDTQYFGPGTRLTVL.

This clone was observed a single time. The CDR3 here is CASSLDPGPAGTQYF. Here the CDR3 DNA reads TGTGCCAGCAGCTTAGATCCAGGGCCCGCAGGGACCCAGTACTTC. The chain uses TRBV11-3 and TRBJ2-5; D might be TRBD1 (5 bases). The length of the CDR3 is 15 residues. Trimming pared 0 bases from V and 7 bases from J, leaving 15 bases between. Germline CDR1 is SGHNT and CDR2 is YENEEA.

The genes are TRBV18 and TRBJ1-5, with D tentatively TRBD1 (5 bases). The germline V and J ends were trimmed by 2 bases and 5 bases, with 13 bases remaining between them. Germline-derived CDR1 and CDR2 are KGHSH and LQKENI. The CDR3 spans 15 residues. CDR3 in DNA: TGTGCCAGCTCACCAGAGTCAGGGCGGGATCAGCCCCAGCATTTT. This sequence encodes CASSPESGRDQPQHF.

V usage is TRBV19 and J usage is TRBJ2-5; perhaps D is TRBD1 or TRBD2 (5 bases each). The V gene's germline CDR1 is LNHDA and CDR2 SQIVND (reference sequence). The CDR3 length is 14 residues. The V gene lost 0 bases and the J gene lost 7 bases, with 12 bases spanning the gap. The CDR3 is CASSIDREIGTQYF. The CDR3 DNA follows: TGTGCCAGTAGTATAGACAGGGAGATAGGGACCCAGTACTTC.

The chain combines TRBV5-1 with TRBJ2-7, with D tentatively TRBD1 or TRBD2 (5 bases each). Germline CDR1 reads SGHRS; CDR2 reads YFSETQ. CDR3 size: 15 residues. With 0 bases removed from V and 3 bases from J, the gap between germline ends came to 13 bases. CDR3 loop: CASSLAGGLFYEQYF. As DNA, the CDR3 is TGCGCCAGCAGCTTGGCTGGGGGTCTCTTCTACGAGCAGTACTTC.

This chain joins TRBV6-1 and TRBJ1-1; 8 nucleotides line up with TRBD1. The junction had 1 base not matched to a gene; V was cut back by 4 bases and J by 6 bases. Germline-derived CDR1 and CDR2 are MNHNS and SASEGT. This CDR3 is 12 amino acids long. CDR3 sequence (DNA): TGTGCCAGCAGTGGCAGGGGGCCTGAAGCTTTCTTT. Its protein is CASSGRGPEAFF.

The chain is built from TRBV9 and TRBJ2-3; tentatively, D is TRBD2 (5 bases). Trimming removed 1 base at V and 6 bases at J, with 15 bases between. The CDR3 sequence is 15 residues long. Germline CDR1 is SGDLS and CDR2 is YYNGEE. The CDR3, as DNA: TGTGCCAGCAGCGTAAACCCCAGCGGCCCCGATACGCAGTATTTT. Its protein product is CASSVNPSGPDTQYF.